This T cell receptor beta chain was profiled in a study of cytomegalovirus exposure and HLA in healthy donors. TCRdb's copy holds only in-frame clones and misses some; the assay was immunoSEQ multiplex PCR. The profile shows 220,000 or so clones, roughly 88% of them singletons. The table lists this clone with a few counts. CDR3 length equals 13 residues. The ends were cut back, 10 bases at V and 0 bases at J, with 10 bases in the middle. CDR1 SGHDT and CDR2 YYEEEE come from the germline V gene. The V call is TRBV5-6, the J call TRBJ2-2; D gene unclear. The clonotype comes from a woman in her 30s in good health and CMV-seropositive. The sample comprised PBMCs. Written as DNA, the CDR3 is TGTGCCGGAACCCGAGCGAACACCGGGGAGCTGTTTTTT. Amino acid sequence: CAGTRANTGELFF.